Sequencing of this TCR beta chain was carried out in a study of cytomegalovirus exposure and HLA in healthy donors. General study findings and limits: From TCR beta sequences, most subjects' HLA-A and HLA-B alleles were reportedly predicted accurately. A later analysis showed that HLA-associated TCR beta chains had undergone more clonal expansion than equally common others. Previously analyzed data showed that most TCR beta V segments were productive at a frequency of about 87% or about 30%.

This CDR3 contains 15 residues. The germline gives CDR1 SEHNR, CDR2 FQNEAQ (reference sequence). Germline trimming cut 0 bases from V and 3 bases from J; bases unmatched to any gene: 1. The PCR made use of 60 Vbeta and 13 Jbeta primers. In the authors' methods: About 11 million of 75 million to 85 million unique TCR beta chains were shared, per a later count. Repertoires were generated with immunoSEQ multiplex PCR, while TCRdb's copy carries only in-frame clones and drops some. V, J and clone size were drawn from that table, and D and trimming were deduced from the DNA. In the table there are about 180,000 clones, 80% of which are singletons. This clone was seen more than once but under ten times. Its specificity is unknown.

Sequenced input: PBMCs. The chain is built from TRBV7-9 and TRBJ2-2; 7 nucleotides line up with TRBD2. This sequence originates from a girl under 18 in good health and CMV-seropositive. CDR3 DNA sequence: TGTGCCAGCAGCTTAGCGGCGGGGGACACCGGGGAGCTGTTTTTT. Residues: CASSLAAGDTGELFF.